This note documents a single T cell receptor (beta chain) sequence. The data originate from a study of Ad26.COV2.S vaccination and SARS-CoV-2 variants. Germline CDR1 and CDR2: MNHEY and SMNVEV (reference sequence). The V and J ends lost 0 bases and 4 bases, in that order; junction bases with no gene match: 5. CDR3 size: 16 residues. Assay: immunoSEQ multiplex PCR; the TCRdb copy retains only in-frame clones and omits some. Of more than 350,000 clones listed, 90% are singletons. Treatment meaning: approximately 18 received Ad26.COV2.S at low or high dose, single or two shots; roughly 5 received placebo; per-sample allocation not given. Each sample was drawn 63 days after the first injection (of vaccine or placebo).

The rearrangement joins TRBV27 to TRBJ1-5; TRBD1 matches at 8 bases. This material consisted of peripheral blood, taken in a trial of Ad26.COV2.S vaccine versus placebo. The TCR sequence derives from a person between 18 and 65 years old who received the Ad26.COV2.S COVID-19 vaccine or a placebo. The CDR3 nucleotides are TGTGCCAGCAGTTTATCCGGACAGGGAAGAAATCAGCCCCAGCATTTT. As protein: CASSLSGQGRNQPQHF.